This entry lists 26 T cell receptor beta chains sequenced from one sample in a study of blood T cell repertoires in COVID-19. The data were produced by immunoSEQ multiplex PCR, yet TCRdb's version contains in-frame clones alone and is incomplete. The table has about 53,000 clones, approximately 85% seen once. The sample was peripheral blood. The receptors come from a woman between 55 and 75 years old with acute or convalescent COVID-19.

This clone has just a few counts. This chain uses TRBV5-1 with TRBJ2-7, with 8 bases aligning to TRBD2. The CDR3 extends over 14 amino acids. In germline, CDR1 is SGHRS, CDR2 YFSETQ. The junction had 4 bases not matched to a gene; V was cut back by 0 bases and J by 5 bases. CDR3 in DNA: TGCGCCAGCAGCTTGGGACTAGCGATAGACGAGCAGTACTTC. Translated: CASSLGLAIDEQYF.

This chain links TRBV16 with TRBJ1-2; TRBD1 matches 8 bases. Germline loops: CDR1 KGHSY, CDR2 FQNENV. This CDR3 spans 14 amino acids. Losses at the gene ends were 2 bases for V and 3 bases for J; bases not matched to a gene: 2. The CDR3 sequence: CASSQTGGHYGYTF. In DNA form, the CDR3 reads TGTGCCAGCAGCCAAACAGGGGGGCACTATGGCTACACCTTC.

The rearrangement uses TRBV5-4 and TRBJ2-5, with D tentatively TRBD1 (7 bases). The CDR3 runs 16 residues. V was cut by 0 bases and J by 4 bases, with 16 bases left in between. In germline, CDR1 is SGHNT, CDR2 YYREEE (reference sequence). The CDR3 DNA reads TGTGCCAGCAGCTTGGGTCAGGGGGGCGTTGCAGAGACCCAGTACTTC. Translated, it gives CASSLGQGGVAETQYF. The full variable domain, in which reference TRBV5-4 and TRBJ2-5 provide the parts outside the CDR3, is ETGVTQSPTHLIKTRGQQVTLRCSSQSGHNTVSWYQQALGQGPQFIFQYYREEENGRGNFPPRFSGLQFPNYSSELNVNALELDDSALYLCASSLGQGGVAETQYFGPGTRLLVL.

The V gene is TRBV7-9, the J gene TRBJ1-4, with TRBD1 matching over 8 bases. The ends lost 5 bases at V and 5 bases at J; junction bases unmatched: 10. The CDR3 is 16 amino acids. The germline CDR1 and CDR2 sequences are SEHNR and FQNEAQ (reference sequence). The CDR3 sequence is CASSPISGTGNEKLFF. The CDR3 DNA follows: TGTGCCAGCAGCCCCATCTCCGGGACAGGCAATGAAAAACTGTTTTTT.

This chain uses TRBV6-6 with TRBJ2-3; possibly TRBD2 for D (6 bases). From germline, CDR1 is MNHNY and CDR2 SVGAGI (reference sequence). The CDR3 length is 16 residues. Trimming shortened V by 2 bases and J by 1 base, and 13 bases separated the two germline ends. In DNA form, the CDR3 reads TGTGCCAGCAGTTACCCGCGGGACCTTGGCACAGATACGCAGTATTTT. It encodes CASSYPRDLGTDTQYF.

This sequence joins TRBV28 and TRBJ2-7, with unresolved D. CDR1 is MDHEN and CDR2 is SYDVKM in the germline V gene. This CDR3 has 15 amino acids. Trimming took off 5 bases at V and 0 bases at J, with 14 bases between the two ends. The CDR3 DNA reads TGTGCCAGCAGTCCGCCTAGTAGCAGCTCCTACGAGCAGTACTTC. Its translation is CASSPPSSSSYEQYF.

The V and J genes are TRBV2 and TRBJ1-4; 9 bases line up with TRBD1. Per the germline V gene, CDR1 is SNHLY and CDR2 is FYNNEI. This CDR3 contains 13 residues. V shed 6 bases and J 6 bases; nucleotides not matched to a gene: 2. The CDR3 DNA reads TGTGCCAGCAGCCGGGACAGGGATGAAAAACTGTTTTTT. It encodes CASSRDRDEKLFF.

The V gene is TRBV28, the J gene TRBJ1-5, with TRBD1 as a possible D gene (5 bases). Germline V gene data show CDR1 as MDHEN and CDR2 as SYDVKM. V gave up 5 bases and J gave up 4 bases, with 6 bases separating them. The CDR3 totals 12 residues. The CDR3 DNA sequence: TGTGCCAGCAGTCAGGGTAATCAGCCCCAGCATTTT. This encodes CASSQGNQPQHF.

This clone was counted a single time. J is TRBJ2-5 and V is TRBV7-3; possibly TRBD1 for D (7 bases). V was clipped by 3 bases and J by 5 bases, with 16 bases between them. Germline V gene data show CDR1 as SGHTA and CDR2 as FQGTGA. The length of the CDR3 is 15 residues. CDR3 DNA: TGTGCCAGCAGCTTCCAGGGGGGACTTTCGGAGACCCAGTACTTC. This encodes CASSFQGGLSETQYF.

This clone was recorded only once. The V gene is TRBV7-6, the J gene TRBJ2-5; 7 nucleotides match TRBD2. CDR1 is SGHVS, CDR2 FNYEAQ, per germline. This CDR3 has 15 residues. The trim removed 0 bases at V and 5 bases at J, leaving 6 bases unmatched. For the CDR3, the DNA is TGTGCCAGCAGCTTAGCGGTTGGACTAGGGGAGACCCAGTACTTC. Translating gives CASSLAVGLGETQYF.

The chain has TRBV18 and TRBJ2-5; D remains unclear. The CDR3 is 13 residues long. The germline gives CDR1 KGHSH, CDR2 LQKENI. V shed 2 bases and J shed 5 bases, with 9 bases lying between them. The CDR3 sequence: CASSPMNGETQYF. The CDR3 DNA reads TGTGCCAGCTCACCAATGAACGGGGAGACCCAGTACTTC.

The CDR3 DNA follows: TGTGCCACCAGTGATCCCGGGACTCCAGCGGAGCAGTTCTTC. This codes for CATSDPGTPAEQFF. The chain recombines TRBV24-1 with TRBJ2-1, with D possibly TRBD2 on 6 matching bases. Trimming took off 3 bases at V and 10 bases at J, with 15 bases between the two ends. The CDR3 has 14 amino acids. CDR1 is KGHDR, CDR2 SFDVKD, per germline.

The chain is built from TRBV28 and TRBJ2-3; 11 positions match TRBD2. V shed 3 bases, J shed 2 bases, and the junction held 7 bases outside the gene matches. This CDR3 has 17 residues. Germline CDR1 is MDHEN and CDR2 is SYDVKM. The CDR3 DNA sequence: TGTGCCAGCAGTTTGGTATTTAGCGGGGGGGACACAGATACGCAGTATTTT. Translating it yields CASSLVFSGGDTDTQYF.

J is TRBJ1-6 and V is TRBV4-1, with D unclear. CDR3 length: 16 residues. V lost 2 bases and J 7 bases, leaving 15 bases between the germline ends. Germline V gene lookup returns CDR1 MGHRA and CDR2 YSYEKL. In DNA form, the CDR3 reads TGCGCCAGCAGCCAACTGAGTGTGGTTTCAAATTCACCCCTCCACTTT. This sequence encodes CASSQLSVVSNSPLHF.

The CDR3 spells CASNENSFRSGYTF. The DNA for the CDR3 is TGTGCCAGTAACGAGAACAGTTTTAGGTCTGGCTACACCTTC. This rearrangement joins TRBV19 to TRBJ1-2; D is unresolved. Germline loops: CDR1 LNHDA, CDR2 SQIVND (reference sequence). Trimming removed 7 bases at V and 7 bases at J, with 19 bases between. This CDR3 region has 14 residues.

V gene TRBV7-8 combines with J gene TRBJ2-7, with a tentative D call TRBD1 (6 bases). Germline V gives CDR1 SGHVS, CDR2 FQNEAQ. This CDR3 is built from 18 residues. Trimming took off 4 bases at V and 0 bases at J, with 22 bases between the two ends. This CDR3 reads CASSSVLTGPISSYEQYF. The DNA of the CDR3 is TGTGCCAGCAGCTCAGTATTAACAGGGCCCATAAGCTCCTACGAGCAGTACTTC.

The chain has TRBV27 and TRBJ1-6; D is unresolved. The CDR3 is 15 residues long. Germline V CDR1 and CDR2: MNHEY, SMNVEV (reference sequence). Trimming removed 6 bases from V and 6 bases from J, with 15 bases in between. The DNA for the CDR3 is TGTGCCAGCAGGAATAGCAGAGGTGGTAATTCACCCCTCCACTTT. This encodes CASRNSRGGNSPLHF.

The V call is TRBV6-5, the J call TRBJ2-5, with D possibly TRBD2 on 7 matching bases. The germline V and J ends were trimmed by 6 bases and 4 bases, with 18 bases remaining between them. The CDR3 is 15 residues long. CDR1 is MNHEY, CDR2 SVGAGI, per germline. CDR3 protein: CASSSEGGGRETQYF. Written as DNA, the CDR3 is TGTGCCAGCAGCTCGGAGGGGGGGGGCCGAGAGACCCAGTACTTC.

The chain is built from TRBV20-1 and TRBJ2-7; 7 positions match TRBD2. The CDR3 is 11 amino acids. From germline, CDR1 is DFQATT and CDR2 SNEGSKA (reference sequence). V shed 3 bases and J 7 bases; nucleotides not matched to a gene: 3. The CDR3, as DNA: TGCAGTGCTAGGACGGGGGGAGAGCAGTACTTC. Residues: CSARTGGEQYF.

The CDR3 loop is CASRKGPLYNEQFF. The CDR3 DNA sequence: TGTGCCAGCAGAAAGGGGCCGTTATACAATGAGCAGTTCTTC. This chain joins TRBV7-2 and TRBJ2-1; TRBD1 might be the D (5 bases). The CDR3 covers 14 residues. Trimming took off 6 bases at V and 4 bases at J, with 13 bases between the two ends. Germline lookup yields CDR1 SGHTA and CDR2 FQGNSA.

This chain joins TRBV11-2 and TRBJ2-1; 7 positions agree with TRBD2. The CDR3 sequence is 15 residues long. V was clipped by 7 bases and J by 0 bases; unmatched bases: 6. The germline V gene encodes CDR1 SGHAT and CDR2 FQNNGV. CDR3 amino acids: CASNEAGSSYNEQFF. For the CDR3, the DNA is TGTGCCAGCAACGAAGCGGGGAGCTCCTACAATGAGCAGTTCTTC. Together with reference TRBV11-2 and TRBJ2-1, the CDR3 gives the full variable domain: EAGVAQSPRYKIIEKRQSVAFWCNPISGHATLYWYQQILGQGPKLLIQFQNNGVVDDSQLPKDRFSAERLKGVDSTLKIQPAKLEDSAVYLCASNEAGSSYNEQFFGPGTRLTVL.

The gene calls are TRBV30 and TRBJ2-7, with 7 bases that match TRBD1. Germline trimming cut 2 bases from V and 3 bases from J; bases unmatched to any gene: 4. CDR1 is GTSNPN, CDR2 SVGIG, per germline (reference sequence). CDR3 length equals 13 residues. The chain's CDR3 is CAWSQGQRYEQYF. CDR3 nucleotides: TGTGCCTGGAGTCAGGGACAGCGCTACGAGCAGTACTTC. The variable domain in full, completed from reference TRBV30 and TRBJ2-7, reads SQTIHQWPATLVQPVGSPLSLECTVEGTSNPNLYWYRQAAGRGLQLLFYSVGIGQISSEVPQNLSASRPQDRQFILSSKKLLLSDSGFYLCAWSQGQRYEQYFGPGTRLTVT.

The genes are TRBV6-5 and TRBJ1-1; the D is unclear. The CDR3 has 11 residues. Trimming cost V 7 bases and J 8 bases, with 11 bases left between them. CDR1 is MNHEY, CDR2 SVGAGI, per germline. The CDR3 sequence: CASILGWEAFF. The CDR3 DNA sequence: TGTGCCAGCATACTAGGGTGGGAAGCTTTCTTT.

This sequence joins TRBV6-5 and TRBJ2-3, with 11 bases lining up with TRBD2. The CDR3 is made up of 15 amino acids. Germline assignment: CDR1 MNHEY and CDR2 SVGAGI. After removal of 6 bases from V and 4 bases from J, the junction contained 6 bases not matched to a gene. The CDR3 reads CASRELAGGPDTQYF. CDR3 coding DNA: TGTGCCAGCAGAGAGCTAGCGGGGGGTCCAGATACGCAGTATTTT.

This chain uses TRBV9 with TRBJ2-1, with 8 bases identical to TRBD2. This CDR3 has 14 residues. V dropped 4 bases and J dropped 7; count of bases not matched to a gene: 7. Germline lookup yields CDR1 SGDLS and CDR2 YYNGEE. CDR3 nucleotide sequence: TGTGCCAGCAGCCTTAGCGGGAACACGAATGAGCAGTTCTTC. Protein sequence: CASSLSGNTNEQFF.

This clone has only one observation. The chain carries TRBV5-6 and TRBJ2-1; 7 bases agree with TRBD1. Germline V gives CDR1 SGHDT, CDR2 YYEEEE. This CDR3 is built from 17 residues. Unmatched junction bases numbered 7, after V lost 0 bases and J lost 1 base. The CDR3 DNA sequence: TGTGCCAGCAGCTTGGGTTGGGACAGTGGATCCTACAATGAGCAGTTCTTC. Its protein product is CASSLGWDSGSYNEQFF.